These 5 T cell receptor beta chains share one sample of origin, sequenced in a study of blood T cell repertoires in COVID-19 (dated by TCRdb to 2020 to 2021). The library was generated by the immunoSEQ multiplex PCR assay. This immuneACCESS table, as held by TCRdb, lists in-frame sequences with V and J called but not all clones. Of the missing ones, under half trace to an unresolved V gene in checked studies; the others have no known cause. The sample table contains more than 140,000 clones; only one count was recorded for 80% to 90% of them. Roughly 6.8% of the sample comes from the top ten. Input material: peripheral blood. The receptors stem from a woman in her fifties or sixties in a cohort sampled during active or convalescent COVID-19.

The chain couples TRBV6-6 to TRBJ2-6, with D uncertain. The CDR3 totals 16 residues. CDR1 MNHNY and CDR2 SVGAGI come from the germline V gene (reference sequence). The V and J ends lost 2 bases and 1 base respectively, with 9 bases between them. The CDR3 DNA reads as TGTGCCAGCAGTTACCATAGTGTTTCTGGGGCCAACGTCCTGACTTTC. Amino acids: CASSYHSVSGANVLTF.

In regard to this clone: Germline and junction disagree at one end, which may indicate a read error. The chain is built from TRBV3-1 (or the pseudogene TRBV3-2) and TRBJ1-2; a possible D gene is TRBD1 (6 bases). The CDR3 runs to 12 residues. Germline V gene sequence: CDR1 LGHDT, CDR2 YNNKEL (reference sequence). CDR3 protein: CASSRDTGTTAF. The CDR3 DNA is TGTGCCAGCAGCCGGGACACCGGGACAACCGCCTTC.

The V gene is TRBV19, the J gene TRBJ1-5, with D unresolved. The germline gives CDR1 LNHDA, CDR2 SQIVND (reference sequence). The ends were cut back, 3 bases at V and 7 bases at J, with 7 bases in the middle. This CDR3 has 12 residues. In nucleotides, the CDR3 is TGTGCCAGTAGTATCACGGGACAGCCCCAGCATTTT. Translating gives CASSITGQPQHF.

V usage is TRBV4-3 and J usage is TRBJ1-5; no firm D call. The CDR3 has 15 amino acids. Deletions cut 0 bases from V and 3 bases from J, with 9 bases between. In germline, CDR1 is LGHNA, CDR2 YSLEER. CDR3 bases: TGCGCCAGCAGCCAAGATTCCGGTAACAATCAGCCCCAGCATTTT. It specifies CASSQDSGNNQPQHF.

The chain is built from TRBV7-2 and TRBJ2-5, with D maybe TRBD1 (6 bases). The germline gives CDR1 SGHTA, CDR2 FQGNSA. The length of the CDR3 is 14 residues. The ends were cut back, 8 bases at V and 0 bases at J, with 13 bases in the middle. The CDR3 sequence is CASLGQLNQETQYF. CDR3 bases: TGTGCCAGCCTAGGACAGTTGAACCAAGAGACCCAGTACTTC.